This TCR beta chain was sequenced for a study of blood T cell repertoires in COVID-19. Study-wide background: From the United States, Italy and Spain came samples of acute and convalescent COVID-19.

V lost 3 bases and J 5 bases, leaving 17 bases between the germline ends. Per the germline V gene, CDR1 is MNHEY and CDR2 is SMNVEV (reference sequence). The CDR3 has 16 amino acids. During active infection, Seattle patients enrolled and were then monitored through disease. In the original workflow: Amplification from reference gene primers served as the basis for estimated nucleated cell counts. The repertoire was sequenced with immunoSEQ multiplex PCR; TCRdb's copy has only in-frame clones and lacks some. Clonal size and the V and J genes are those of that table, whereas D and trimming came from the DNA. The sample consists of 250,000 to 300,000 clones, around 90% of them appearing once.

The origin of this receptor is a woman in her 70s with COVID-19, enrolled during active disease. The chain links TRBV27 to TRBJ1-5, with a weak D call TRBD1 (5 bases). The specimen sequenced was peripheral blood. In DNA form, the CDR3 reads TGTGCCAGCAGTTTGATTGGGGGGGTCAGGGATCAGCCCCAGCATTTT. Translating it yields CASSLIGGVRDQPQHF.